This T cell receptor beta chain was captured by sequencing in a study of T cells in tuberculosis (dated 2018 in TCRdb). For context, the study as a whole: To characterize T cells specific for the mycobacterial lipid antigen glucose monomycolate (GMM), the study used CD1B tetramers together with high-throughput TCR immunosequencing.

Worth noting for this clone: A junction end diverges from the germline sequence, so it may reflect a read error.

Broader findings and caveats from the paper: T cells that bind the CD1B-GMM tetramer with low affinity may not have been captured by the stringent sort gate.

Because TCR-alpha and TCR-beta chains were sequenced unpaired, no information on chain pairing was available. The immunoSEQ multiplex PCR assay was used to generate TCR libraries, with TCR-beta and/or TCR-alpha/delta assays applied to each sample. The amplified TCR libraries were sequenced using the Illumina high-throughput platform. Regarding the original processing steps: Clustering and dimensionality reduction relied on pairwise TCRdist distances among GMM-specific receptors from T cells that were either sorted ex vivo or expanded in vitro. Sequence motifs defined by gene usage and CDR3 content were tested for enrichment in tetramer-positive versus tetramer-negative populations. Here the immuneACCESS table is served through TCRdb, limited to in-frame sequences with V and J called. Missing clones are a known gap in these copies; in checked studies unresolved V genes cover under half, and the rest lacks a known reason. For V, J and clone size, that table is used; D and trimming come from the DNA. The sample table holds tens of thousands of clones, of which more than 75% were seen once. Approximately 2% of the sample goes to the ten largest clones.

Thawed, overnight-rested PBMC were stained with GMM-loaded CD1B tetramer, a Live/Dead dye and anti-CD3, then sorted on a FACS Aria II. CD1B tetramers were loaded with C32 glucose monomycolate purified from Rhodococcus equi. Before cryopreservation, the PBMC later used for tetramer sorting had been depleted of CD14-expressing monocytes as part of a separate study. From each donor, about 90,000 tetramer-negative cells were sorted and analyzed together with the tetramer-positive cells. GMM-loaded CD1B tetramers were used to sort antigen-specific T cells from several healthy South African adults. The germline V gene yields SGHTA for CDR1 and FQGNSA for CDR2. From its cysteine to its phenylalanine, the CDR3 spans 14 amino acids. Of all the DNA, just the CDR3 is kept, 42 bases in frame from base 1.

Here the chain combines TRBV7-2 and TRBJ1-3; 6 matching bases give a weak D call of TRBD1. Sample: CD1b-GMM tetramer-negative cells sorted from PBMCs. The cell subset or site label corresponds to: T cells not binding CD1B-GMM tetramer, sorted from same donor. This TCR came from an adult woman with latent tuberculosis. CDR3 reads: CASTLGGVGNTIYF. At the DNA level, the sequence is TGTGCCAGCACCTTAGGGGGGGTTGGAAACACCATATATTTT.